The 3 T cell receptor beta chains given below trace back to one sample, sequenced in a study of blood T cell repertoires in COVID-19 (dated by TCRdb to the early 2020s). Library creation used the immunoSEQ multiplex PCR assay. Imported from immuneACCESS, the table was reduced by TCRdb to in-frame sequences with V and J called. These copies leave out some clones; in studies compared against another copy, an unresolved V gene accounts for under half, and the cause of the remainder is not known. The sample table holds a few hundred thousand clones, of which 88% were seen once. The ten biggest clones cover less than 5% of the sample. The sequenced material came from peripheral blood. The receptors come from a man aged 55 to 70 who had recovered from COVID-19.

The CDR3 DNA reads TGTGCCAGCAGCTTGATCGGGGAGAATTCACCCCTCCACTTT. Protein: CASSLIGENSPLHF. V usage is TRBV5-6 and J usage is TRBJ1-6, with unresolved D. The CDR3 runs 14 residues. V was shortened by 1 base and J by 7 bases, with 9 bases between the two germline ends. The germline gives CDR1 SGHDT, CDR2 YYEEEE.

This chain links TRBV3-1 (or the pseudogene TRBV3-2) with TRBJ1-3; D remains ambiguous. The CDR3 is 17 amino acids. Trimming pared 1 base from V and 2 bases from J, leaving 15 bases between. The germline V gene encodes CDR1 LGHDT and CDR2 YNNKEL (reference sequence). The CDR3 loop is CASSQVPGGATGNTIYF. The CDR3 DNA sequence: TGTGCCAGCAGCCAAGTCCCTGGAGGCGCAACTGGAAACACCATATATTTT.

This clone was observed a handful of times. The rearrangement joins TRBV9 to TRBJ2-7; TRBD1 matches at 8 bases. V was clipped by 2 bases and J by 5 bases; unmatched bases: 3. The CDR3 is made up of 13 amino acids. CDR1 and CDR2 from the germline V gene are SGDLS and YYNGEE. CDR3 loop: CASSVRGLDEQYF. The DNA for the CDR3 is TGTGCCAGCAGCGTCAGGGGGCTGGACGAGCAGTACTTC.